This T cell receptor beta chain was identified in a study of type 1 regulatory T cells. Looking at the study overall: T-allo10 is an in vitro-generated, Tr1-enriched CD4 T cell product specific for alloantigen.

About this clonotype: Its target is not known.

Graft donor-derived T-allo10 cells were described as host-alloantigen-specific, anergic, and alloantigen-specifically suppressive. MiXCR, applied by TCRdb to the reads, yields one record per CDR3 protein. This sample has some 22,000 distinct CDR3 sequences, with 55% to 80% found just once. The sequenced sample was cultured T cells, either the whole culture or a sorted T cell fraction (not recorded which). Indicated subset: Tr1-enriched cell product generated in vitro against host alloantigens. This clonotype was obtained from a human donor in good health.

The CDR3 nucleotides read TGTGCCAGCAGTTACCCCAGAAAGGACAATCAGCCCCAGCATTTT. Encoded protein: CASSYPRKDNQPQHF. The J gene is TRBJ1-5, the V gene TRBV6-5; no reliable D call. CDR1 and CDR2 (germline): MNHEY, SVGAGI. The length of the CDR3 is 15 residues. Trimming shortened V by 2 bases and J by 3 bases, and 11 bases separated the two germline ends.